The text below deals with one T cell receptor beta chain. Profiling relied on immunoSEQ multiplex PCR, and the TCRdb table lists in-frame clones only, not all of them. Of some 81,000 clones in the sample, about 91% are singletons; the top ten hold 0.2% to 0.3%. This record comes from a study of technical replicates of blood from a few donors. The CDR3 totals 15 residues. The germline V gene encodes CDR1 SGDLS and CDR2 YYNGEE. Trimming stripped 4 bases from V and 0 bases from J, with 11 bases between. Specimen: T cells isolated from PBMCs. The TCR sequence derives from a human donor in good health. The V gene is TRBV9, the J gene TRBJ1-3; no clear D. The CDR3 DNA sequence: TGTGCCAGCAGCCCCCAGGTAATCTCTGGAAACACCATATATTTT. Residues: CASSPQVISGNTIYF.